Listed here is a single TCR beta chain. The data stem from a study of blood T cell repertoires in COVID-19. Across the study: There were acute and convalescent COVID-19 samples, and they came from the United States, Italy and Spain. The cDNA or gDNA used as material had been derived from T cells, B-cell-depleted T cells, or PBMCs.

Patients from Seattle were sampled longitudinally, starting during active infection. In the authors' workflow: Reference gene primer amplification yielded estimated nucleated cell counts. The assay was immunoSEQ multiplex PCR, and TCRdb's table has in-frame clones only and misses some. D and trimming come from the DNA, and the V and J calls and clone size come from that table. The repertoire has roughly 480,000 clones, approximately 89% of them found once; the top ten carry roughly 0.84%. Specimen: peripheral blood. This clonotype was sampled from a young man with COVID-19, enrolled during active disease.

The CDR3 DNA follows: TGTGCCAGCAGCCCACTAGCGGGAGGTACAGATACGCAGTATTTT. It codes for CASSPLAGGTDTQYF. V gene TRBV4-2 combines with J gene TRBJ2-3; 12 nucleotides line up with TRBD2. From germline, CDR1 is LGHNA and CDR2 YNFKEQ. The CDR3 loop spans 15 amino acids. V lost 4 bases to trimming and J lost 3 bases; unmatched junction nucleotides: 2.